The TCR beta chain described here comes from a study of blood T cells in healthy people across ages. Study context: About one barcoded beta molecule per two T cells was the capture yield of template switching. Study outcomes and limitations: Researchers said unsorted PBMCs prevented a conclusive naive versus antigen-experienced comparison.

Note on this clonotype: What it recognizes is unknown. The junction departs from the called germline gene at one end, perhaps through a read error.

Next came a second PCR, run for about 6 to 12 cycles, which used a sample-barcoded 5' primer along with a J-beta primer mix. A single record per CDR3 protein comes from TCRdb applying MiXCR to the 5' RACE reads. The data hold approximately 800,000 distinct CDR3 sequences, with 58% observed a single time. The CDR3 has 15 amino acids. The germline V gene encodes CDR1 LGHNA and CDR2 YSLEER. Isolation of PBMCs gave at least 7 million cells per sample. This receptor was obtained from a young man in good health. Source material: blood. The chain links TRBV4-3 to TRBJ1-2; D is unclear. CDR3 coding DNA: TGCGTCAGCAGCCAAGGAGGCAGAGGAGGGAATGGCTACACCTTC. Its protein is CVSSQGGRGGNGYTF.